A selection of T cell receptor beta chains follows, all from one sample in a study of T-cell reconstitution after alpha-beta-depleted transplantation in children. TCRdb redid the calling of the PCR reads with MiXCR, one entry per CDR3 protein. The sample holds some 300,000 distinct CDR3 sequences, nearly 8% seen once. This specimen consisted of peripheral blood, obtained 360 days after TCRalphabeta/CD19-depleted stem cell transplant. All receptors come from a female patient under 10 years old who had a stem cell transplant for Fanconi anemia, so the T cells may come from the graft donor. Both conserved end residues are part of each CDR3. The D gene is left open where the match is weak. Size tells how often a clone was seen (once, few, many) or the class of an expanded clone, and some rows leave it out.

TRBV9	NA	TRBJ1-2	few	TGTGCCAGCAGCGTATCGGCGGGGGGGGTTGACTATGGCTACACCTTC	CASSVSAGGVDYGYTF
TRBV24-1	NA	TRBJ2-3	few	TGTGCCACCAGTGATAGTAGGCGGCTCACAGATACGCAGTATTTT	CATSDSRRLTDTQYF
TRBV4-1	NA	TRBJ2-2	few	TGCGCCAGCAGCCAACTCCTCGGGGGCCTTAACACCGGGGAGCTGTTTTTT	CASSQLLGGLNTGELFF
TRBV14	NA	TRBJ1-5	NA	TGTGCCAGCAGCCCTAGTAGCAATCAGCCCCAGCATTTT	CASSPSSNQPQHF
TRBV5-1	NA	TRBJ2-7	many	TGCGCCAGCAGACCCGGCCGCGACACCTACGAGCAGTACTTC	CASRPGRDTYEQYF
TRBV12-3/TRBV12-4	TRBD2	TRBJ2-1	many	TGTGCCAGCATCCCAGGACTAGCGGGAGAGGTCCTCCACAATGAGCAGTTCTTC	CASIPGLAGEVLHNEQFF
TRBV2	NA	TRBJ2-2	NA	TGTGCCAGCAGTGGGGGCCGACTAGGTCACACCGGGGAGCTGTTTTTT	CASSGGRLGHTGELFF
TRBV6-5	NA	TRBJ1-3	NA	TGTGCCAGCAGTTACAGGCAATCATACTCTGGAAACACCATATATTTT	CASSYRQSYSGNTIYF
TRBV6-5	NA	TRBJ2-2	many	TGTGCCAGCCGAGGGGACCTGGACACCGGGGAGCTGTTTTTT	CASRGDLDTGELFF
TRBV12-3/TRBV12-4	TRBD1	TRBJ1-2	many	TGTGCCAGCAGTTTGGCCTCGGGACAGGCTCAGGGCTACACCTTC	CASSLASGQAQGYTF
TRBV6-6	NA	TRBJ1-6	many	TGTGCCAGCAGTTACTCGAATAATTCACCCCTCCACTTT	CASSYSNNSPLHF
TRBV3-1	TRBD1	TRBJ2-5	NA	TGTGCCAGCAGTCTCGACAGGGGGGACTTTGGTGAGACCCAGTACTTC	CASSLDRGDFGETQYF
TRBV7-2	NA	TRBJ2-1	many	TGTGCCAGCAGCTTAGTCCCGCGTTTCGCCCGCTACAATGAGCAGTTCTTC	CASSLVPRFARYNEQFF
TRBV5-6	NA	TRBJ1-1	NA	TGTGCCAGCAGCTTGGAGGTATTGTTGAACACTGAAGCTTTCTTT	CASSLEVLLNTEAFF
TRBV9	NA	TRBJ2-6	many	TGTGCCAGCAGCGTCCTGGGCAGAGGCTCTGGGGCCAACGTCCTGACTTTC	CASSVLGRGSGANVLTF
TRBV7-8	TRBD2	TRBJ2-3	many	TGTGCCAGCAGCTTTCTCCGATTTTTAGCGGGCCGCACAGATACGCAGTATTTT	CASSFLRFLAGRTDTQYF